The 20 T cell receptor beta chains reported below all come from one sample, sequenced in a study of T-cell reconstitution after alpha-beta-depleted transplantation in children. Unique molecular identifiers featured in how the TCRbeta library was prepared. MiXCR, run by TCRdb on the PCR reads, gives a single entry per CDR3 protein. The repertoire holds around 420,000 distinct CDR3 sequences, around 15% seen once, with about 32% in the top ten. Sequenced here: PBMCs, mostly from graft donor cells, sampled 360 days after TCRalphabeta/CD19-depleted stem cell transplant. The receptors shown here come from a boy in the first two years of life who had a stem cell transplant for Wiskott-Aldrich syndrome, so the T cells may come from the graft donor.

The chain has TRBV27 and TRBJ2-6, with a weak D call TRBD1 (7 bases). With 3 bases removed from V and 4 bases from J, the gap between germline ends came to 13 bases. CDR1 and CDR2 from the germline V gene are MNHEY and SMNVEV (reference sequence). The CDR3 is 16 amino acids. CDR3 sequence: CASSLRRGLGANVLTF. Written as DNA, the CDR3 is TGTGCCAGCAGTTTGAGGAGGGGGCTCGGGGCCAACGTCCTGACTTTC.

This clonotype was observed a few times. The V gene is TRBV12-3 or TRBV12-4, the J gene TRBJ2-7; possibly TRBD1 or TRBD2 for D (5 bases each). This CDR3 region has 15 residues. V was cut by 2 bases and J by 3 bases, with 14 bases left in between. This CDR3 is CASSLTGRRNYEQYF. CDR3 in DNA: TGTGCCAGCAGTTTAACGGGACGAAGGAACTACGAGCAGTACTTC.

CDR3 protein: CASSFRVQGREKLFF. The CDR3 region has the DNA TGTGCCAGCAGCTTTCGGGTACAGGGCCGTGAAAAACTGTTTTTT. The genes are TRBV11-2 and TRBJ1-4; possible D gene TRBD1, 6 bases. The CDR3 totals 15 residues. V was cut by 3 bases and J by 7 bases, with 15 bases left in between. CDR1 and CDR2 from the germline V gene are SGHAT and FQNNGV.

A remark on this clonotype: The CDR3 ends on some other residue instead of the conserved phenylalanine or tryptophan, so this is likely a read error. V is TRBV12-3 or TRBV12-4 and J is TRBJ2-5; the D gene is possibly TRBD2 (5 bases). V shed 6 bases and J shed 5 bases, with 22 bases lying between them. The CDR3 totals 16 residues. The CDR3: CASSLTFSVGEETQYS. The CDR3 bases are TGTGCCAGCAGCTTGACGTTCTCAGTTGGGGAGGAGACCCAGTACTCC.

The V gene is TRBV24-1, the J gene TRBJ2-7, with no clear D. The V end lost 5 bases, the J end lost 0 bases, and 10 bases lay between the germline ends. This CDR3 contains 14 residues. Germline V gene sequence: CDR1 KGHDR, CDR2 SFDVKD. The CDR3 nucleotides are TGTGCCACCAGTGGGAACCTTTACTCCTACGAGCAGTACTTC. Translating gives CATSGNLYSYEQYF.

The genes are TRBV28 and TRBJ2-7; TRBD1 matches at 7 bases. The CDR3 has 15 residues. Per the germline V gene, CDR1 is MDHEN and CDR2 is SYDVKM. The V and J ends lost 0 bases and 3 bases, in that order; junction bases with no gene match: 5. The CDR3 loop is CASSLWIRGYYEQYF. Here the CDR3 DNA reads TGTGCCAGCAGTTTATGGATCAGGGGGTACTACGAGCAGTACTTC.

This clonotype was seen a handful of times. The chain links TRBV5-1 to TRBJ2-5, with TRBD2 matching 10 bases. Germline CDR1 is SGHRS and CDR2 is YFSETQ. The ends lost 4 bases at V and 2 bases at J; junction bases unmatched: 8. The CDR3 is made up of 16 amino acids. CDR3 region: CASSRPLAGGQETQYF. CDR3 nucleotides: TGCGCCAGCAGCCGACCATTAGCGGGGGGACAAGAGACCCAGTACTTC. The complete variable domain, with remaining parts taken from reference TRBV5-1 and TRBJ2-5, reads KAGVTQTPRYLIKTRGQQVTLSCSPISGHRSVSWYQQTPGQGLQFLFEYFSETQRNKGNFPGRFSGRQFSNSRSEMNVSTLELGDSALYLCASSRPLAGGQETQYFGPGTRLLVL.

This clonotype was found a few times. The chain couples TRBV18 to TRBJ2-7; TRBD1 might be the D (6 bases). The V gene lost 5 bases and the J gene lost 2 bases, with 10 bases spanning the gap. Germline V gene data show CDR1 as KGHSH and CDR2 as LQKENI. The CDR3 contains 13 residues. The CDR3 here is CASSTGIPYEQYF. As DNA, the CDR3 is TGTGCCAGCTCAACAGGGATCCCCTACGAGCAGTACTTC.

This rearrangement joins TRBV27 to TRBJ2-3; D not certain. This CDR3 has 15 amino acids. Looked up from germline, CDR1 is MNHEY and CDR2 is SMNVEV (reference sequence). The germline V and J ends were trimmed by 2 bases and 0 bases, with 9 bases remaining between them. The CDR3 is CASSLITASTDTQYF. For the CDR3, the DNA is TGTGCCAGCAGTTTAATAACAGCTAGCACAGATACGCAGTATTTT.

There are a few counts of this clonotype. The genes are TRBV24-1 and TRBJ2-1; 9 bases match TRBD2. The V and J ends lost 4 bases and 6 bases, in that order; junction bases with no gene match: 6. From germline, CDR1 is KGHDR and CDR2 SFDVKD. The CDR3 sequence is 15 residues long. The chain's CDR3 is CATSDPSGRRNEQFF. The CDR3 coding sequence is TGTGCCACCAGTGACCCCAGCGGGAGGCGCAATGAGCAGTTCTTC.

This chain connects TRBV7-2 to TRBJ1-4; D gene uncertain. Trimming pared 4 bases from V and 2 bases from J, leaving 11 bases between. The CDR3 consists of 15 residues. Germline-derived CDR1 and CDR2 are SGHTA and FQGNSA. The DNA for the CDR3 is TGTGCCAGCAGCTCTTACAGAAACACTAATGAAAAACTGTTTTTT. This gives the protein CASSSYRNTNEKLFF.

The gene calls are TRBV3-1 and TRBJ2-5, with D perhaps matching TRBD1 (5 bases). The CDR3 contains 19 residues. The germline V gene encodes CDR1 LGHDT and CDR2 YNNKEL (reference sequence). V shed 0 bases and J shed 0 bases, with 20 bases lying between them. The chain's CDR3 is CASSQDLGQVIPNQETQYF. The CDR3 bases are TGTGCCAGCAGCCAAGATTTAGGACAAGTCATCCCAAACCAAGAGACCCAGTACTTC.

The table lists this clonotype with a few counts. The gene calls are TRBV27 and TRBJ1-5; D gene ambiguous. CDR1 is MNHEY and CDR2 is SMNVEV in the germline V gene (reference sequence). This CDR3 contains 13 residues. Trimming removed 10 bases from V and 7 bases from J, with 17 bases in between. The CDR3 DNA reads as TGTGCCACCGCGAGGGCTGGCGTACAGCCCCAGCATTTT. Its translation: CATARAGVQPQHF.

This clonotype was seen only a few times. The rearrangement joins TRBV5-1 to TRBJ2-2; 8 positions match TRBD1. Germline CDR1 and CDR2: SGHRS and YFSETQ. The CDR3 loop spans 14 amino acids. The trim removed 9 bases at V and 6 bases at J, leaving 10 bases unmatched. The CDR3 protein is CATKDRVGSGELFF. CDR3 sequence (DNA): TGCGCCACCAAGGACAGGGTCGGGTCCGGGGAGCTGTTTTTT.

Only a few counts were recorded for this clonotype. This rearrangement joins TRBV11-1 to TRBJ2-5; D perhaps matches TRBD2 (6 bases). With 4 bases removed from V and 0 bases from J, the gap between germline ends came to 27 bases. Germline V gene data show CDR1 as SGHAT and CDR2 as FQDESV (reference sequence). The CDR3 runs 20 residues. The CDR3 DNA is TGTGCCAGCAGCTCAAAGGTTCTAGGCTGGACTAACCGGTACCAAGAGACCCAGTACTTC. This sequence encodes CASSSKVLGWTNRYQETQYF.

The chain has TRBV10-3 and TRBJ2-2, with no clear D. CDR1 and CDR2 from the germline V gene are ENHRY and SYGVKD. Trimming removed 11 bases from V and 7 bases from J, with 14 bases in between. The CDR3 extends over 12 amino acids. CDR3 in amino acids: CAHRQRNGELFF. The CDR3 region has the DNA TGTGCCCATCGGCAGCGTAACGGGGAGCTGTTTTTT.

This clonotype was seen only a few times. V is TRBV5-1 and J is TRBJ2-5, with D maybe TRBD1 (7 bases). The CDR3 is 17 residues long. The germline V and J ends were trimmed by 5 bases and 4 bases, with 24 bases remaining between them. The germline CDR1 and CDR2 sequences are SGHRS and YFSETQ. The CDR3 coding sequence is TGCGCCAGCAGTAATGGCGGGACAGTCGTAAGGGTAGAGACCCAGTACTTC. Translation gives CASSNGGTVVRVETQYF.

CDR3 in DNA: TGTGCCAGCAGTTTAAGCCTAGGACAGGGGATCGTCATGAACACTGAAGCTTTCTTT. Its translation: CASSLSLGQGIVMNTEAFF. The V call is TRBV28, the J call TRBJ1-1; the match to TRBD1 covers 9 bases. V shed 2 bases, J shed 0 bases, and the junction held 13 bases outside the gene matches. Germline CDR1 reads MDHEN; CDR2 reads SYDVKM. The CDR3 consists of 19 residues.

This chain joins TRBV5-6 and TRBJ2-5; 7 bases map to TRBD2. Germline trimming cut 4 bases from V and 5 bases from J; bases unmatched to any gene: 11. Germline V lookup: CDR1 SGHDT, CDR2 YYEEEE. This CDR3 has 15 residues. CDR3 protein: CASSGGWGGRETQYF. The DNA of the CDR3 is TGTGCCAGCAGCGGAGGTTGGGGGGGAAGGGAGACCCAGTACTTC. Together with reference TRBV5-6 and TRBJ2-5, the CDR3 gives the full variable domain: DAGVTQSPTHLIKTRGQQVTLRCSPKSGHDTVSWYQQALGQGPQFIFQYYEEEERQRGNFPDRFSGHQFPNYSSELNVNALLLGDSALYLCASSGGWGGRETQYFGPGTRLLVL.

This clonotype showed up just a few times. The V and J genes are TRBV12-3 or TRBV12-4 and TRBJ2-4, with D perhaps matching TRBD1 (5 bases). The CDR3 has 20 amino acids. With 5 bases removed from V and 1 base from J, the gap between germline ends came to 27 bases. The CDR3 nucleotides are TGTGCCAGCAGTCAAAAGCAAAGGGGCGTACCAGCTTGGGCCAAAAACATTCAGTACTTC. Translated: CASSQKQRGVPAWAKNIQYF.